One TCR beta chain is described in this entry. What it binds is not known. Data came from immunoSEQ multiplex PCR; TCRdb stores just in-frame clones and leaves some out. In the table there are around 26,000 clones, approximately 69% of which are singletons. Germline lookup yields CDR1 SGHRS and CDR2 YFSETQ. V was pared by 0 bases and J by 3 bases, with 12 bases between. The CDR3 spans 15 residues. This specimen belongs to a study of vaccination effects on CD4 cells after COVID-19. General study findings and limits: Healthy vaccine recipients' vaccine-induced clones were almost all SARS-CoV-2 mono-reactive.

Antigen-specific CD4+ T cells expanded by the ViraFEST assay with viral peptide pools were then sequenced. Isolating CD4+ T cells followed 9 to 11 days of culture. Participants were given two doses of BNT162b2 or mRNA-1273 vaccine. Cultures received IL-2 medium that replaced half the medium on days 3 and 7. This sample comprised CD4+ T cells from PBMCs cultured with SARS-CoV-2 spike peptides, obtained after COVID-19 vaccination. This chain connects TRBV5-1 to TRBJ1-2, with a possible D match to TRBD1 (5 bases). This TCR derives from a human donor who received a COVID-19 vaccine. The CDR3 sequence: CASSLVPGGDYGYTF. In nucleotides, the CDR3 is TGCGCCAGCAGCTTGGTCCCGGGGGGGGACTATGGCTACACCTTC.